This T cell receptor (beta chain) was sequenced for a study of PD-L1 blockade in urothelial cancer. Study background: Patients had been given 0 to 3 earlier chemotherapy regimens. After treatment start, blood was analyzed at 3 weeks (second dose) and at 6 weeks. Median T cell yield per blood sample was 110,000 to 150,000 cells.

The CDR3 contains 14 residues. Repertoires were generated with immunoSEQ multiplex PCR, while TCRdb's copy carries only in-frame clones and drops some. The sample lists about 43,000 clones; roughly 80% were seen once. The time point denotes: peripheral blood 6 weeks after treatment start. The material sequenced was PBMCs, taken around atezolizumab (anti-PD-L1) treatment. The J gene is TRBJ1-5, the V gene TRBV21-1; TRBD1 reflects the table's D call only, with no check against the DNA. TRBV21-1 is designated a pseudogene. This sequence was found in a man between 60 and 75 years old with urothelial cancer. In DNA form, the CDR3 reads TGTGCCAGAGGGGGGGACAGGAGCAATCAGCCCCAGCATTTT. Encoded protein: CARGGDRSNQPQHF.